This entry lists 6 T cell receptor beta chains sequenced from one sample in a study of T cell responses to AZD1222 COVID-19 vaccine (dated by TCRdb to the early 2020s). Per the publication, the time point label means: about 28 days (+/-7) after the second vaccine dose. The library was built by means of the immunoSEQ multiplex PCR assay. The immuneACCESS repertoire file appears here via TCRdb, limited to in-frame rearrangements. These files lack a portion of the clones; in checked studies, under half of the deficit traces to unresolved V genes, and the cause of the others is not known. This sample lists some 150,000 clones; 80% to 95% were detected once. Roughly 3.4% of the sample is taken by the ten largest. The specimen comprised peripheral blood, sampled 28 days after the second AZD1222 dose. All receptors come from an adult who received the AZD1222 COVID-19 vaccine.

This chain joins TRBV23-1 and TRBJ2-7; the match to TRBD1 covers 8 bases. TRBV23-1 counts as an open reading frame of uncertain function. This CDR3 is 15 amino acids long. V shed 4 bases and J 6 bases; nucleotides not matched to a gene: 11. The CDR3, as DNA: TGCGCCAGCAGTCTCCAGGACAGGGAGTGGTCCGAGCAGTACTTC. Translating gives CASSLQDREWSEQYF.

CDR3 nucleotides: TGTGCCACCAGTGATTCCCCCTCCGGGTCGGGCAATCAGCCCCAGCATTTT. Translating gives CATSDSPSGSGNQPQHF. This chain links TRBV24-1 with TRBJ1-5; D uncertain. CDR1 is KGHDR and CDR2 is SFDVKD in the germline V gene. V shed 2 bases and J shed 2 bases, with 15 bases lying between them. CDR3 size: 17 residues.

V is TRBV27 and J is TRBJ1-2, with 9 positions matching TRBD1. V shed 8 bases, J shed 6 bases, and the junction held 1 base outside the gene matches. Germline V gives CDR1 MNHEY, CDR2 SMNVEV (reference sequence). The CDR3 extends over 11 amino acids. The CDR3 DNA sequence: TGTGCCAGCCGGACAGGGGATGGCTACACCTTC. It codes for CASRTGDGYTF.

The DNA of the CDR3 is TGTGCCAGCAGCCTCCCCCTACACGCACCTCGGGGCTACACCTTC. Translation gives CASSLPLHAPRGYTF. The chain has TRBV27 and TRBJ1-2; D uncertain. The CDR3 totals 15 residues. Trimming took off 6 bases at V and 8 bases at J, with 22 bases between the two ends. Germline V gene lookup returns CDR1 MNHEY and CDR2 SMNVEV (reference sequence).

The chain combines TRBV9 with TRBJ1-2; tentatively, D is TRBD1 (6 bases). The germline gives CDR1 SGDLS, CDR2 YYNGEE. The CDR3 runs to 14 residues. Trimming removed 2 bases from V and 4 bases from J, with 12 bases in between. CDR3 loop: CASSVEQGGYGYTF. CDR3 DNA sequence: TGTGCCAGCAGCGTTGAACAGGGTGGCTATGGCTACACCTTC. The entire variable domain, with the rest obtained from reference TRBV9 and TRBJ1-2, is as follows: DSGVTQTPKHLITATGQRVTLRCSPRSGDLSVYWYQQSLDQGLQFLIQYYNGEERAKGNILERFSAQQFPDLHSELNLSSLELGDSALYFCASSVEQGGYGYTFGSGTRLTVV.

This clone was recorded a few times. The chain employs TRBV15 and TRBJ2-2; the match to TRBD1 covers 7 bases. With 3 bases clipped from V and 8 bases from J, the junction kept 12 bases outside the gene matches. The CDR3 extends over 16 amino acids. Germline V gene data show CDR1 as LNHNV and CDR2 as YYDKDF (reference sequence). CDR3 nucleotides: TGTGCCACCAGCAGCGAGGGGGCAGGAAGGGAAGGGGAGCTGTTTTTT. Amino acid sequence: CATSSEGAGREGELFF. Complete variable domain (other parts from reference TRBV15 and TRBJ2-2): DAMVIQNPRYQVTQFGKPVTLSCSQTLNHNVMYWYQQKSSQAPKLLFHYYDKDFNNEADTPDNFQSRRPNTSFCFLDIRSPGLGDTAMYLCATSSEGAGREGELFFGEGSRLTVL.